What follows are 6 T cell receptor beta chains derived from one specimen sequenced in a study of T cell repertoires in cytomegalovirus infection. MiXCR, applied by TCRdb to the reads, yields one record per CDR3 protein. The repertoire holds around 750,000 distinct CDR3 sequences, with 32% as singletons. No antigen has been assigned to these receptors. The source material was cultured CD8+ T cells from PBMCs, sampled from culture after CMV antigen stimulation. These receptors were collected from a human donor in good health (CMV status not recorded). Some clones in this sample may be carry-over from other donors' samples.

This clonotype was detected only a few times. The chain employs TRBV28 and TRBJ1-1; 7 bases agree with TRBD1. The CDR3 is 15 amino acids. The germline gives CDR1 MDHEN, CDR2 SYDVKM. Unmatched junction bases numbered 8, after V lost 6 bases and J lost 1 base. This chain's CDR3 is CASSLQGYTNTEAFF. The CDR3 DNA sequence: TGTGCCAGCAGCTTACAGGGGTATACGAACACTGAAGCTTTCTTT.

As for this clonotype: Given a much more abundant clone one base away, this may be a read error. V gene TRBV6-2 or TRBV6-3 combines with J gene TRBJ1-1, with TRBD1 as a possible D gene (6 bases). Looked up from germline, CDR1 is MNHEY and CDR2 is SVGEGT. This CDR3 spans 15 amino acids. The CDR3 reads CASNYSRQVNTEAFF. The CDR3 bases are TGTGCCAGCAATTACTCGCGACAGGTGAACACTGAAGCTTTCTTT.

The V and J genes are TRBV18 and TRBJ2-3; D ambiguous. V lost 2 bases and J 2 bases, leaving 14 bases between the germline ends. CDR3 length equals 16 residues. Germline assignment: CDR1 KGHSH and CDR2 LQKENI. The CDR3 nucleotides are TGTGCCAGCTCACCAGCAGGAACAAGCCCCACAGATACGCAGTATTTT. This translates into CASSPAGTSPTDTQYF.

CDR3 DNA: TGTGCCAGCAGTTCCCGAGCCACCGGGGAGCTGTTTTTT. Its translation: CASSSRATGELFF. The chain uses TRBV6-2 or TRBV6-3 and TRBJ2-2, with D unclear. The V end was cut by 4 bases, the J end by 4 bases, with 7 bases between. This CDR3 contains 13 residues. The germline V gene has CDR1 MNHEY and CDR2 SVGEGT.

This clonotype appeared a few times. The V and J genes are TRBV6-2 or TRBV6-3 and TRBJ2-4; 8 positions agree with TRBD1. CDR1 MNHEY and CDR2 SVGEGT come from the germline V gene. With V trimmed by 5 bases and J by 0 bases, 6 bases remained unmatched. This CDR3 spans 16 amino acids. The CDR3 bases are TGTGCCAGCAGTAAACCTGGGACAGGAGCCAAAAACATTCAGTACTTC. It codes for CASSKPGTGAKNIQYF.

Regarding this clonotype: Relative to the germline gene, one junction end is altered; a read error may explain this. The gene calls are TRBV4-1 and TRBJ2-1; 9 bases align to TRBD2. This CDR3 spans 16 amino acids. Germline CDR1 reads MGHRA; CDR2 reads YSYEKL. CDR3 loop: CASSPTGPSGDDEQFF. In DNA, the CDR3 is TGTGCCAGCAGCCCCACCGGGCCTAGCGGGGACGATGAGCAGTTCTTC.